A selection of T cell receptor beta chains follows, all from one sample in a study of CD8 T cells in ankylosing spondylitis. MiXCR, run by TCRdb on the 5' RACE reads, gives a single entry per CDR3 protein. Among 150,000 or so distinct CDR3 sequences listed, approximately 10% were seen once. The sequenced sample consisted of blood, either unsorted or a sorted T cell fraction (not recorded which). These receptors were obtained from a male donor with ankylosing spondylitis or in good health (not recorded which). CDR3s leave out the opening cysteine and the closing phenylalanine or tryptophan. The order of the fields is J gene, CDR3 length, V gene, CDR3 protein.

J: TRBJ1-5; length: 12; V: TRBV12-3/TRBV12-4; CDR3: ASGQGRGNQPQH
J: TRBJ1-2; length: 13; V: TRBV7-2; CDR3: ASSVVGILNHGYT
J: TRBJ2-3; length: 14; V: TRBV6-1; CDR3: ASSRAGGGATDTQY
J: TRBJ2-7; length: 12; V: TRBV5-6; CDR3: ASSLQGPTYEQY
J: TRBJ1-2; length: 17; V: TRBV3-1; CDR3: ASWGVHASDSLANYGYT
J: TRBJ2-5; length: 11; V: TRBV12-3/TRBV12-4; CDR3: ASSQGPQETQY
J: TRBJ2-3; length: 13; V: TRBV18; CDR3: ASSAETGSRDTQY
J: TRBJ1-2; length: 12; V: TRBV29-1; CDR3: SVRSWDSNYGYT
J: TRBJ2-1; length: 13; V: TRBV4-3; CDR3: ASSQVGGGGNEQF
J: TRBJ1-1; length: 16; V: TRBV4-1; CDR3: ASSQGPLQRDLNTEAF
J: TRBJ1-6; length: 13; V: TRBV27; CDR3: ASTLDSSYNSPLH
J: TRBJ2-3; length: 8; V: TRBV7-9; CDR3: ASSPGTQY
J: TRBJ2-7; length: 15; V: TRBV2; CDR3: ASSAGMTVRSSYEQY
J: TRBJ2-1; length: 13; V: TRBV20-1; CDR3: SARDLQNSYNEQF
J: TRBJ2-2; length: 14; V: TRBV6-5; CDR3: ASSYARGANTGELF
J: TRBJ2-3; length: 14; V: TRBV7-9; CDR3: ASSPWTGGLPDTQY
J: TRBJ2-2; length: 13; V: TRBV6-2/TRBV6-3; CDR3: ASSYHVMNTGELF
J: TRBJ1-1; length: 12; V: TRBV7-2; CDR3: ASSLSANRQGAF
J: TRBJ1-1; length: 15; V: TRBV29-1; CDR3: SVEPGQGGGMNTEAF
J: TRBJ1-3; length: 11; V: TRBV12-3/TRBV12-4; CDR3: ASVWSSGNTIY
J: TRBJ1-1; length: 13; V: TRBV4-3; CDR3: ASSQYPGGGGEAF
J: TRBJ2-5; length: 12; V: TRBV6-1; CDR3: ASSPDRLQETQY
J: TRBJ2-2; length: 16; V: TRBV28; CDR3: ASSLPSGGARGTGELF
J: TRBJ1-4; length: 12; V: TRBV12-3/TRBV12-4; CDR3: ASSPAGPIGKLF
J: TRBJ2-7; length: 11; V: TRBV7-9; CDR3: ASSLDLSYEQY
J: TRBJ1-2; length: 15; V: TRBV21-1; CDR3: ASSNCQEKGYNYGYT
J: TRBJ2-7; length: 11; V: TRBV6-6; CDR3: ASSHGRSYEQY
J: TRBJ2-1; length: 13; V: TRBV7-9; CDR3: ASSLGTSGTDEQF
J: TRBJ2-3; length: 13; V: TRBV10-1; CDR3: ASSEFVGGTDTQY
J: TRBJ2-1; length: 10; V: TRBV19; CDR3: ASSVTGFGQF
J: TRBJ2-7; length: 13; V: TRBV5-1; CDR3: ASSLAGQRTYEQY
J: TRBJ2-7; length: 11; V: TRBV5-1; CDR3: ASNYGAGGEQY
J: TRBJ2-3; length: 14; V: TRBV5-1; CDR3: ASSSLDRGRVDTQY
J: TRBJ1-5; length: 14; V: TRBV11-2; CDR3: ASSPGTGNPNQPQH
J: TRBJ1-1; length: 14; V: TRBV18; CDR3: ASSPSPGQGKTEAF
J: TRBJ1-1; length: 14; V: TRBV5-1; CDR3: ASSLGRGTTNTEAF
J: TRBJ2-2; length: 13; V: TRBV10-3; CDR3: AIRGQGANTGELF
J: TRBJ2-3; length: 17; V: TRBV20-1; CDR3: SARPRRGEAGAGADTQY